A selection of T cell receptor beta chains follows, all from one sample in a study of blood T cell repertoires in COVID-19. This table comes from immunoSEQ multiplex PCR, and its TCRdb copy is limited to in-frame clones, with some not included. The sample carries around 140,000 clones, about 86% recorded once. The source material was peripheral blood. Receptors were obtained from a woman aged 55-75 years with acute or convalescent COVID-19. CDR3s include the opening cysteine and the closing phenylalanine or tryptophan. Each record gives: clone size, D gene, V gene, J gene, CDR3 DNA, CDR3 protein. A D gene is named only where the DNA matches it firmly. Rows may omit the clone size; those that give it use once, few, many or a size class.

abundance: once; d_gene: NA; v_gene: TRBV30; j_gene: TRBJ1-5; CDR3nt: TGTGCCTGGAGTGGGTGGGGGGGAAGGTTGAATCAGCCCCAGCATTTT; CDR3aa: CAWSGWGGRLNQPQHF
abundance: few; d_gene: NA; v_gene: TRBV28; j_gene: TRBJ1-2; CDR3nt: TGTGCCAGCAGTCTCGGCGGGAACTATGGCTACACCTTC; CDR3aa: CASSLGGNYGYTF
abundance: NA; d_gene: NA; v_gene: TRBV5-4; j_gene: TRBJ2-7; CDR3nt: TGTGCCAGCAGCTTGGGCTTGAGCTCCTACGAGCAGTACTTC; CDR3aa: CASSLGLSSYEQYF
abundance: NA; d_gene: NA; v_gene: TRBV7-9; j_gene: TRBJ1-2; CDR3nt: TGTGCCAGCAGCTTAGGGTCAACAGCCAACTATGGCTACACCTTC; CDR3aa: CASSLGSTANYGYTF
abundance: NA; d_gene: NA; v_gene: TRBV19; j_gene: TRBJ1-1; CDR3nt: TGTGCCAGTAGCTGGACACAAACGAACACTGAAGCTTTCTTT; CDR3aa: CASSWTQTNTEAFF
abundance: once; d_gene: NA; v_gene: TRBV21-1; j_gene: TRBJ2-2; CDR3nt: TGTGCCGGACGGGGACTTCGGGGCGGGGAGCTGTTTTTT; CDR3aa: CAGRGLRGGELFF
abundance: NA; d_gene: NA; v_gene: TRBV29-1; j_gene: TRBJ1-4; CDR3nt: TGCAGCGTTACCGGGGTTGCAACTAATGAAAAACTGTTTTTT; CDR3aa: CSVTGVATNEKLFF
abundance: NA; d_gene: TRBD1; v_gene: TRBV12-5; j_gene: TRBJ1-1; CDR3nt: TGTGCTAGTGGTTTGGTACTAGGCCAGGGGGTCGCTGAAGCTTTCTTT; CDR3aa: CASGLVLGQGVAEAFF
abundance: NA; d_gene: NA; v_gene: TRBV2; j_gene: TRBJ1-2; CDR3nt: TGTGCCAGCAGTGAATCGGAAGGAACAGCCACCTTC; CDR3aa: CASSESEGTATF
abundance: NA; d_gene: TRBD1; v_gene: TRBV12-3/TRBV12-4; j_gene: TRBJ2-1; CDR3nt: TGTGCCACCTCCCAGGACAGGGGGAATGAGCAGTTCTTC; CDR3aa: CATSQDRGNEQFF
abundance: NA; d_gene: TRBD1; v_gene: TRBV10-1; j_gene: TRBJ2-7; CDR3nt: TGCGCCAGCAGTGAGTCGGGACAGAACTACGAGCAGTACTTC; CDR3aa: CASSESGQNYEQYF
abundance: many; d_gene: NA; v_gene: TRBV28; j_gene: TRBJ2-2; CDR3nt: TGTGCCAGCAGCCATATTTTGGACTTGAACACCGGGGAGCTGTTTTTT; CDR3aa: CASSHILDLNTGELFF
abundance: NA; d_gene: NA; v_gene: TRBV7-2; j_gene: TRBJ2-5; CDR3nt: TGTGCCAGCAGCTTAAGGGTCTCGCGAGTGGGGGGGACCCAGTACTTC; CDR3aa: CASSLRVSRVGGTQYF
abundance: NA; d_gene: TRBD1; v_gene: TRBV13; j_gene: TRBJ1-2; CDR3nt: TGTGCCAGCAGCTCGCGACAGGGTCGGAATGGCTACACCTTC; CDR3aa: CASSSRQGRNGYTF
abundance: NA; d_gene: NA; v_gene: TRBV14; j_gene: TRBJ1-2; CDR3nt: TGTGCCAGCAGCCCACAGCCTAACTATGGCTACACCTTC; CDR3aa: CASSPQPNYGYTF
abundance: once; d_gene: NA; v_gene: TRBV11-2; j_gene: TRBJ2-3; CDR3nt: TGTGCCAGCAGCTTAGACGCGGCACCCACAGATACGCAGTATTTT; CDR3aa: CASSLDAAPTDTQYF
abundance: NA; d_gene: TRBD2; v_gene: TRBV5-4; j_gene: TRBJ2-2; CDR3nt: TGTGCCAGCAGCCTGTTTGGACTAGCGGGGGCCGCGAACACCGGGGAGCTGTTTTTT; CDR3aa: CASSLFGLAGAANTGELFF
abundance: NA; d_gene: NA; v_gene: TRBV28; j_gene: TRBJ1-2; CDR3nt: TGTGCCAGCAGTTTGAGGCAGGGCGTCGACACCTTC; CDR3aa: CASSLRQGVDTF
abundance: NA; d_gene: NA; v_gene: TRBV11-2; j_gene: TRBJ2-2; CDR3nt: TGTGCCAGCAGCCCCGGACTTACGAGGGTGGGGGAGCTGTTTTTT; CDR3aa: CASSPGLTRVGELFF
abundance: NA; d_gene: NA; v_gene: TRBV5-1; j_gene: TRBJ2-1; CDR3nt: TGCGCCAGCAGCCCGGGCGGGGCACAGTTCTACAATGAGCAGTTCTTC; CDR3aa: CASSPGGAQFYNEQFF
abundance: NA; d_gene: NA; v_gene: TRBV28; j_gene: TRBJ1-2; CDR3nt: TGTGCCAGCAGTTTATGGAGGACTACTAACTATGGCTACACCTTC; CDR3aa: CASSLWRTTNYGYTF
abundance: NA; d_gene: NA; v_gene: TRBV5-1; j_gene: TRBJ1-2; CDR3nt: TGCGCCAGCAGCTTGGAGGGGTTGGGCTATGGCTACACCTTC; CDR3aa: CASSLEGLGYGYTF
abundance: NA; d_gene: TRBD1; v_gene: TRBV24-1; j_gene: TRBJ2-3; CDR3nt: TGTGCCACCAGTGATTTGGGGCCGGGACAGATGGGGAATACGCAGTATTTT; CDR3aa: CATSDLGPGQMGNTQYF
abundance: NA; d_gene: NA; v_gene: TRBV6-2/TRBV6-3; j_gene: TRBJ2-4; CDR3nt: TGTGCCAGCAGTCCACAGGGAGCCAAAAACATTCAGTACTTC; CDR3aa: CASSPQGAKNIQYF
abundance: NA; d_gene: NA; v_gene: TRBV11-2; j_gene: TRBJ2-1; CDR3nt: TGTGCCAGCAGCTTAGTCTGGCAGGGCCACAATGAGCAGTTCTTC; CDR3aa: CASSLVWQGHNEQFF
abundance: NA; d_gene: NA; v_gene: TRBV4-1; j_gene: TRBJ1-6; CDR3nt: TGCGCCAGCAGCCAAGACAGGGTAAATAATTCACCCCTCCACTTT; CDR3aa: CASSQDRVNNSPLHF